This record covers a single T cell receptor beta chain. The sample belongs to a study of blood T cell repertoires in COVID-19. The germline gives CDR1 SGDLS, CDR2 YYNGEE. The length of the CDR3 is 15 residues. V was cut by 2 bases and J by 0 bases, with 12 bases left in between. Profiled with immunoSEQ multiplex PCR; TCRdb holds only in-frame clones, not every one. This table holds 150,000 or so clones, more than 75% found once. Source material: peripheral blood. This TCR was recovered from a woman in her sixties or seventies with COVID-19, enrolled during active disease. V and J are TRBV9 and TRBJ2-7, with a weak D call TRBD2 (5 bases). The DNA of the CDR3 is TGTGCCAGCAGCGTTTCAATGGGGAGCTCCTACGAGCAGTACTTC. Translating it yields CASSVSMGSSYEQYF.